The clone carrying this T cell receptor (beta chain) has a handful of counts. No antigen is known for it. This CDR3 is built from 15 residues. Germline CDR1 SGHTA, CDR2 FQGNSA. Trimming removed 5 bases from V and 8 bases from J, with 16 bases in between. This sample is drawn from a study of T-cell memory formation after mild COVID-19. About the study: In these data, TCR clusters were largely donor specific. General study results and limits: The study found balanced CD4/CD8 in clones contracting day 15 to 85 and a CD4+ lean in later expanders.

5'RACE, which relied on constant-segment primers, yielded TCR alpha and TCR beta cDNA libraries carrying sample barcodes and UMIs. TCRdb re-called the 5' RACE reads through MiXCR, storing one row per CDR3 protein. The sample carries 130,000 to 150,000 distinct CDR3 sequences, around 21% recorded once. The sequenced material came from PBMCs or a T cell subset sorted from them (not recorded which). This TCR came from an adult woman who had mild COVID-19 (a few samples of this study predate the infection). Cell type and time point are not known. The chain recombines TRBV7-2 with TRBJ1-6, with a weak D call TRBD1 (5 bases). Here the CDR3 reads CASSTRTQTYSPLHF. In nucleotides, the CDR3 is TGTGCCAGCAGCACCCGGACACAGACCTATTCACCCCTCCACTTT.